The 19 T cell receptor beta chains listed next were all sequenced from one sample in a study of T cell responses to AZD1222 COVID-19 vaccine. Repertoires were generated with immunoSEQ multiplex PCR, while TCRdb's copy carries only in-frame clones and drops some. The sample contains roughly 190,000 clones, 80% to 95% of which appear only once. The sequences come from peripheral blood, collected 28 days after the second AZD1222 dose. Receptor source: an adult who received the AZD1222 COVID-19 vaccine.

The genes are TRBV19 and TRBJ1-5; D ambiguous. V lost 3 bases, J lost 7 bases, and 16 bases lay in between. Germline values: CDR1 LNHDA, CDR2 SQIVND (reference sequence). The CDR3 is 15 amino acids. CDR3 region: CASSMGFASRQPQHF. The CDR3 DNA reads TGTGCCAGTAGTATGGGTTTCGCCTCAAGGCAGCCCCAGCATTTT. The full variable domain, with the rest looked up from reference TRBV19 and TRBJ1-5, is DGGITQSPKYLFRKEGQNVTLSCEQNLNHDAMYWYRQDPGQGLRLIYYSQIVNDFQKGDIAEGYSVSREKKESFPLTVTSAQKNPTAFYLCASSMGFASRQPQHFGDGTRLSIL.

The chain is built from TRBV6-2 or TRBV6-3 and TRBJ2-1, with 9 positions matching TRBD2. CDR3 length equals 12 residues. Germline CDR1 is MNHEY and CDR2 is SVGEGT. With V trimmed by 2 bases and J by 12 bases, 2 bases remained unmatched. As DNA, the CDR3 is TGTGCCAGCAGTTACACTAGCGGGTGGCAGTTCTTC. Translated, it gives CASSYTSGWQFF.

This clone was counted only a few times. V usage is TRBV12-3 or TRBV12-4 and J usage is TRBJ1-5; no definite D call. Trimming removed 3 bases from V and 9 bases from J, with 6 bases in between. The CDR3 is 11 residues long. This CDR3 is CASSLGGPQHF. CDR3 DNA: TGTGCCAGCAGTTTGGGCGGGCCCCAGCATTTT.

The V call is TRBV28, the J call TRBJ1-5, with no clear D. V shed 6 bases and J shed 0 bases, with 21 bases lying between them. CDR3 length: 18 amino acids. The germline V gene encodes CDR1 MDHEN and CDR2 SYDVKM. The CDR3 loop reads CASRVGFGEIYSNQPQHF. The DNA for the CDR3 is TGTGCCAGCAGGGTCGGCTTTGGGGAGATCTATAGCAATCAGCCCCAGCATTTT.

The chain joins TRBV11-2 to TRBJ2-7; D remains unclear. The V gene lost 3 bases and the J gene lost 1 base, with 10 bases spanning the gap. Germline V gene data show CDR1 as SGHAT and CDR2 as FQNNGV. This CDR3 contains 14 residues. CDR3 nucleotide sequence: TGTGCCAGCAGCTTGGACCCGCGATCCTACGAGCAGTACTTC. It specifies CASSLDPRSYEQYF.

About this clone itself: Its ends do not fully match the called genes, so a read error is possible. The chain couples TRBV7-2 to TRBJ2-3; 9 nucleotides match TRBD2. The CDR3 has 17 amino acids. In germline, CDR1 is SGHTA, CDR2 FQGNSA. In DNA form, the CDR3 reads TGTGCCAGCACCTTAGAGGTTCTAGCGGGACCTCGCTATACGCAGTATTTT. This gives the protein CASTLEVLAGPRYTQYF.

V usage is TRBV18 and J usage is TRBJ2-7; 10 bases map to TRBD2. The germline CDR1 and CDR2 sequences are KGHSH and LQKENI. There are 17 residues in the CDR3. J lost 2 bases, V lost 2 bases, and 9 bases had no gene match. CDR3 bases: TGTGCCAGCTCACCAGCAGCGGGAGGGCCTCGTGCCTACGAGCAGTACTTC. This codes for CASSPAAGGPRAYEQYF.

This chain uses TRBV7-9 with TRBJ2-2; D gene unclear. Trimming pared 4 bases from V and 6 bases from J, leaving 3 bases between. Germline V gene lookup returns CDR1 SEHNR and CDR2 FQNEAQ (reference sequence). The CDR3 is 11 amino acids. DNA for the CDR3: TGTGCCAGCAGCTATGCCGGGGAGCTGTTTTTT. This sequence encodes CASSYAGELFF.

The chain uses TRBV4-2 and TRBJ2-1, with 9 bases aligning to TRBD2. This CDR3 is 15 amino acids long. V dropped 1 base and J dropped 7; count of bases not matched to a gene: 5. The germline gives CDR1 LGHNA, CDR2 YNFKEQ. CDR3 protein: CASSQVAGVWNEQFF. CDR3 nucleotides: TGTGCCAGCAGCCAAGTAGCGGGAGTGTGGAATGAGCAGTTCTTC.

In DNA, the CDR3 is TGTGCCAGTAGTAGACGGAACTATGGCTACACCTTC. Translated, it gives CASSRRNYGYTF. The chain joins TRBV19 to TRBJ1-2; no clear D gene. This CDR3 spans 12 amino acids. The germline gives CDR1 LNHDA, CDR2 SQIVND (reference sequence). Between the trimmed V and J ends, which lost 4 bases and 2 bases, there was a span of 5 bases.

Written as DNA, the CDR3 is TGTGCCAGCAGCTTAGAAGGTCTAGCGGGAGGGGCAGATACGCAGTATTTT. The encoded protein is CASSLEGLAGGADTQYF. The V and J genes are TRBV11-3 and TRBJ2-3; 12 nucleotides line up with TRBD2. Germline V gene sequence: CDR1 SGHNT, CDR2 YENEEA. The CDR3 sequence is 17 residues long. Germline trimming cut 0 bases from V and 4 bases from J; bases unmatched to any gene: 5.

The J gene is TRBJ2-1, the V gene TRBV2; 11 bases map to TRBD2. The CDR3 consists of 12 residues. Germline V lookup: CDR1 SNHLY, CDR2 FYNNEI. Losses at the gene ends were 8 bases for V and 12 bases for J; bases not matched to a gene: 6. In DNA form, the CDR3 reads TGTGCCAGCTGTAGGACTAGCGGGTCGCAGTTCTTC. Amino acid sequence: CASCRTSGSQFF.

The chain links TRBV27 to TRBJ1-2; TRBD1 agrees at 7 bases. The CDR3 sequence is 16 residues long. V lost 5 bases to trimming and J lost 4 bases; unmatched junction nucleotides: 13. CDR1 is MNHEY and CDR2 is SMNVEV in the germline V gene (reference sequence). The chain's CDR3 is CASSPALTGSPYGYTF. CDR3 nucleotide sequence: TGTGCCAGCAGTCCCGCGCTGACAGGGAGCCCCTATGGCTACACCTTC.

The genes are TRBV7-9 and TRBJ2-1, with TRBD1 matching 9 bases. The CDR3 sequence is 14 residues long. Germline values: CDR1 SEHNR, CDR2 FQNEAQ (reference sequence). With V trimmed by 3 bases and J by 10 bases, 7 bases remained unmatched. The CDR3 loop is CASSFTQGAGEQFF. Written as DNA, the CDR3 is TGTGCCAGCAGCTTTACACAGGGGGCAGGGGAGCAGTTCTTC.

V gene TRBV4-3 combines with J gene TRBJ1-2; a possible D gene is TRBD1 (5 bases). Germline V gene data show CDR1 as LGHNA and CDR2 as YSLEER. The CDR3 has 16 residues. V lost 4 bases and J lost 2, with 17 bases in between. The CDR3 bases are TGCGCCAGCAGCCGAGACAGTGGGCCGGACAACTATGGCTACACCTTC. It encodes CASSRDSGPDNYGYTF.

The CDR3 bases are TGTGCCAGCAGCCAATCCCAATCAAGCCAGCCCCAGCATTTT. This gives the protein CASSQSQSSQPQHF. The rearrangement joins TRBV14 to TRBJ1-5; no clear D gene. The CDR3 runs to 14 residues. The V end lost 2 bases, the J end lost 7 bases, and 12 bases lay between the germline ends. Germline CDR1 and CDR2: SGHDN and FVKESK.

This rearrangement joins TRBV28 to TRBJ1-1, with D hard to call. Germline V gene data show CDR1 as MDHEN and CDR2 as SYDVKM. The CDR3 is 13 residues long. Trimming removed 7 bases at V and 3 bases at J, with 12 bases between. The CDR3 nucleotides read TGTGCCAGCACCCTAATAGGCGACACTGAAGCTTTCTTT. This codes for CASTLIGDTEAFF.

The V gene is TRBV6-1, the J gene TRBJ2-3; TRBD2 agrees at 9 bases. The CDR3 length is 16 residues. V lost 3 bases, J lost 3 bases, and 7 bases stayed unmatched. Per the germline V gene, CDR1 is MNHNS and CDR2 is SASEGT. For the CDR3, the DNA is TGTGCCAGCAGTGACGGCGGGAGGGAAAAGACAGATACGCAGTATTTT. It translates to CASSDGGREKTDTQYF.

The gene calls are TRBV14 and TRBJ2-1; 11 positions match TRBD2. The J segment lost 5 bases and the V segment lost 4 bases, leaving 4 bases of the junction unmatched. In germline, CDR1 is SGHDN, CDR2 FVKESK. This CDR3 region has 15 residues. Here the CDR3 DNA reads TGTGCCAGCAGCCGCCGACTAGCGGGAAACAATGAGCAGTTCTTC. This translates into CASSRRLAGNNEQFF.